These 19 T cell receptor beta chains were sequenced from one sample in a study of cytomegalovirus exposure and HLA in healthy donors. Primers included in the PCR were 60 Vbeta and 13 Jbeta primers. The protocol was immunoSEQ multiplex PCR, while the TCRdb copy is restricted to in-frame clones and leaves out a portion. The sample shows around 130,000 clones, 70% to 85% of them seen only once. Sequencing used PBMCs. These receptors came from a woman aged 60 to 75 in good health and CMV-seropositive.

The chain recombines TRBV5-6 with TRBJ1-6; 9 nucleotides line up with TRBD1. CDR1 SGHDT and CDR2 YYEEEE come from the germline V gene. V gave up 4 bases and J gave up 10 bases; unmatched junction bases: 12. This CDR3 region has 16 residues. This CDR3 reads CASSLETGGSRSPLHF. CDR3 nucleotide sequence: TGTGCCAGCAGCCTAGAGACAGGGGGGAGTCGATCACCCCTCCACTTT.

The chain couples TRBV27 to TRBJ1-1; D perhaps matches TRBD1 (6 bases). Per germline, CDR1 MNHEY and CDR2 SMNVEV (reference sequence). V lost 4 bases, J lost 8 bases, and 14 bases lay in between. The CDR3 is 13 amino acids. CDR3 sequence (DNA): TGTGCCAGCAGTTCTAATCCCGGGACAGAAGCTTTCTTT. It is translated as CASSSNPGTEAFF.

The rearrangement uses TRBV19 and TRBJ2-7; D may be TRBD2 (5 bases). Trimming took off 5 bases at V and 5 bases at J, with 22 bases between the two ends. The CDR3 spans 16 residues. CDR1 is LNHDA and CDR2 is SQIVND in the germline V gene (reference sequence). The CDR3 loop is CASSSPDGVLFDEQYF. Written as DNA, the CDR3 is TGTGCCAGTAGTTCCCCCGACGGGGTTCTATTCGACGAGCAGTACTTC.

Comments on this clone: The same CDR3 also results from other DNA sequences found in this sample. Here the CDR3 DNA reads TGTGCCAGCTCACCCCCGGGGGAAGGCGAGCAGTACTTC. Translated: CASSPPGEGEQYF. This chain links TRBV18 with TRBJ2-7; D may be TRBD2 (6 bases). Germline lookup yields CDR1 KGHSH and CDR2 LQKENI. This CDR3 has 13 amino acids. Trimming cost V 3 bases and J 6 bases, with 12 bases left between them.

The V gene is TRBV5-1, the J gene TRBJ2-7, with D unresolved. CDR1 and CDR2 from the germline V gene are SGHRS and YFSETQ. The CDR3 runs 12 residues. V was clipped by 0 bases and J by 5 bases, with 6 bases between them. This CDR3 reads CASSLVRDEQYF. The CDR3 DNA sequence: TGCGCCAGCAGCTTGGTACGGGACGAGCAGTACTTC. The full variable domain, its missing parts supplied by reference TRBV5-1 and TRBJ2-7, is KAGVTQTPRYLIKTRGQQVTLSCSPISGHRSVSWYQQTPGQGLQFLFEYFSETQRNKGNFPGRFSGRQFSNSRSEMNVSTLELGDSALYLCASSLVRDEQYFGPGTRLTVT.

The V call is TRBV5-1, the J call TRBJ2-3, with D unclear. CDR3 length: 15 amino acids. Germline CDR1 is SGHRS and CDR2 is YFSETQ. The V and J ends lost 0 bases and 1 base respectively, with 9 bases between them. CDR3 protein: CASSLAGDRTDTQYF. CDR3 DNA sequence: TGCGCCAGCAGCTTGGCGGGTGACCGCACAGATACGCAGTATTTT.

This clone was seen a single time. CDR3 sequence reads: CARYWAGHNSPLHF. CDR3 nucleotides: TGTGCCAGATATTGGGCAGGCCATAATTCACCCCTCCACTTT. The genes are TRBV5-3 and TRBJ1-6; D gene unclear. TRBV5-3 is given ORF status, its function remaining uncertain. CDR3 size: 14 residues. V was cut by 7 bases and J by 5 bases, with 13 bases left in between.

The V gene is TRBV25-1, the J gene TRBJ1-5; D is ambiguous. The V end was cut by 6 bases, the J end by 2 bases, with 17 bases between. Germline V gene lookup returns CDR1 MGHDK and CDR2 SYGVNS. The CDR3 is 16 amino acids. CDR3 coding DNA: TGTGCCAGCAGCCCCCTTGCGTCCACCGGCAATCAGCCCCAGCATTTT. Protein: CASSPLASTGNQPQHF.

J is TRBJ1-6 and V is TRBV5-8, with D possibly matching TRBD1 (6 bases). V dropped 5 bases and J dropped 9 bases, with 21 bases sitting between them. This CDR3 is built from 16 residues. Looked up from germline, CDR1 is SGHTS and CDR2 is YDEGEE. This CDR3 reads CASRGGTGIRSSPLHF. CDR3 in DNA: TGTGCCAGCAGGGGCGGAACAGGGATACGAAGTTCACCCCTCCACTTT.

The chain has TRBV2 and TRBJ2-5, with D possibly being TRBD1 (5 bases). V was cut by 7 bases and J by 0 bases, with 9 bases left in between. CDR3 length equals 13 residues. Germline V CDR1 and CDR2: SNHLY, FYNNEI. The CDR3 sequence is CASNRQYQETQYF. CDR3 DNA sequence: TGTGCCAGCAACCGACAGTACCAAGAGACCCAGTACTTC.

CDR3 amino acids: CASSLETGGNTGELFF. CDR3 DNA sequence: TGTGCCAGCAGCTTGGAGACAGGGGGTAACACCGGGGAGCTGTTTTTT. V and J are TRBV5-4 and TRBJ2-2; 9 bases agree with TRBD1. The CDR3 has 16 amino acids. After removal of 0 bases from V and 2 bases from J, the junction contained 2 bases not matched to a gene. Germline V lookup: CDR1 SGHNT, CDR2 YYREEE (reference sequence).

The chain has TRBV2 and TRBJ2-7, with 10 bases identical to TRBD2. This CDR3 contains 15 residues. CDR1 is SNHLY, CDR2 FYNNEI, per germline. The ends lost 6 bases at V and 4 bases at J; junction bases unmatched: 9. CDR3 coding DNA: TGTGCCAGCAGGCGGGGTAGCGGGGGGTTGTACGAGCAGTACTTC. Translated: CASRRGSGGLYEQYF.

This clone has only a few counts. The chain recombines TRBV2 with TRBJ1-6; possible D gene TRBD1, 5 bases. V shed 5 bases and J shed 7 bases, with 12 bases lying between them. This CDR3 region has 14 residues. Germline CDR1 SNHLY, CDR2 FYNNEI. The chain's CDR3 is CASSPRRGNSPLHF. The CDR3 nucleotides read TGTGCCAGCAGTCCCCGGCGGGGGAATTCACCCCTCCACTTT.

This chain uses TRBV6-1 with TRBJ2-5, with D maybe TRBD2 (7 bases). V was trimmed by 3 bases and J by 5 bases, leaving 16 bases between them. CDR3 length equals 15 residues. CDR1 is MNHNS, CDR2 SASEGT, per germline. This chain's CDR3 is CASSDQGGGGETQYF. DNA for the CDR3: TGTGCCAGCAGTGATCAAGGGGGGGGCGGTGAGACCCAGTACTTC.

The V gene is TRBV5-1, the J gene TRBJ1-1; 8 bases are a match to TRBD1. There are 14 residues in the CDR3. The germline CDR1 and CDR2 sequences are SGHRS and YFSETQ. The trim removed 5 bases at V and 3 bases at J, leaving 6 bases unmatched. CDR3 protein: CASRRTGGYTEAFF. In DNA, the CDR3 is TGCGCCAGCAGGCGCACAGGGGGTTACACTGAAGCTTTCTTT.

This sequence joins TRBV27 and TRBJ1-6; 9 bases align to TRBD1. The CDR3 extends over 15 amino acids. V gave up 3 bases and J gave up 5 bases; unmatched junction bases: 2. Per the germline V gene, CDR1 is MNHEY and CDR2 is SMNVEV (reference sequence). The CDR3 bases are TGTGCCAGCAGTTTGGGGACAGGGAATAATTCACCCCTCCACTTT. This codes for CASSLGTGNNSPLHF.

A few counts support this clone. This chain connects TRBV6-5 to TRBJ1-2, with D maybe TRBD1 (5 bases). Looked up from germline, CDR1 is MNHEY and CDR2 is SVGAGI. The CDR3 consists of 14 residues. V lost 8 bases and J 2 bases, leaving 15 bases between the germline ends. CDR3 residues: CASAMTELNYGYTF. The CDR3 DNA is TGTGCCAGCGCTATGACAGAACTGAACTATGGCTACACCTTC.

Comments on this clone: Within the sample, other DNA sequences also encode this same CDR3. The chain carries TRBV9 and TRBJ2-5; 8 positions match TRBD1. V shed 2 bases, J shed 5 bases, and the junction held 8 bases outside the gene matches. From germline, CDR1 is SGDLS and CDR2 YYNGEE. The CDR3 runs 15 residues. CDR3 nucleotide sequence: TGTGCCAGCAGCGTCGGGGCAGGGGGCCCGGAGACCCAGTACTTC. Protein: CASSVGAGGPETQYF.

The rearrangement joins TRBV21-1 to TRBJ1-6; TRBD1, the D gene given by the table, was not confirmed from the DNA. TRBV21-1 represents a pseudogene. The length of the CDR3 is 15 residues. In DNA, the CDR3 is TGTGCCAGCACCGGCGCGGGACAGTGTAATTCACCCCTCCACTTT. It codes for CASTGAGQCNSPLHF.